This TCR beta chain derives from a study of cytomegalovirus exposure and HLA in healthy donors. Study findings and constraints: Most TCR sequences showed up rarely, but some public TCRs showed up in many donors.

PCR was performed using 60 Vbeta and 13 Jbeta primers. Method: immunoSEQ multiplex PCR; TCRdb's copy keeps in-frame clones and lacks some. Of over 50,000 clones detected, around 83% appear once; the ten largest clones hold 1.7%. Note on this clone: Its antigen is not known.

The CDR3 length is 14 residues. The junction had 3 bases not matched to a gene; V was cut back by 5 bases and J by 1 base. The V gene's germline CDR1 is MNHEY and CDR2 SMNVEV (reference sequence). This TCR was sampled from a man aged 35 to 55 in good health and CMV-seronegative. The sequencing input was PBMCs. This chain links TRBV27 with TRBJ2-3; the match to TRBD1 covers 7 bases. This CDR3 is CASSPTGGTDTQYF. DNA for the CDR3: TGTGCCAGCAGTCCTACAGGGGGCACAGATACGCAGTATTTT.